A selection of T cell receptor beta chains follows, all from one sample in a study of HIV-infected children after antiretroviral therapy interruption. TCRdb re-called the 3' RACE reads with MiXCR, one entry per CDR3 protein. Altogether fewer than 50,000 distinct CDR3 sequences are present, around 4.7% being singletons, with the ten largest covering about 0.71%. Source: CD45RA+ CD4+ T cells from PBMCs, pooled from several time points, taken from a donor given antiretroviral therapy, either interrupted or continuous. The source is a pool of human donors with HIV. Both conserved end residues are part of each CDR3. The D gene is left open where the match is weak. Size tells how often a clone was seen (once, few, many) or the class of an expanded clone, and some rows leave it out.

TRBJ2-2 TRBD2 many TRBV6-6 TGTGCCAGCAACCTAGCGGGGGCCTACACCGGGGAGCTGTTTTTT CASNLAGAYTGELFF
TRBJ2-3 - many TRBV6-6 TGTGCCAGCAGTTACTACAGGGAATATACGCAGTATTTT CASSYYREYTQYF
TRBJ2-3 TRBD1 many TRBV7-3 TGTGCCAGCAGCTTAAGAGGTCACCGACAGGGGGGAAAGGTGGATACGCAGTATTTT CASSLRGHRQGGKVDTQYF
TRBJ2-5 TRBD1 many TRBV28 TGTGCCAGCAGCAGGGGACAGGGCGAGACCCAGTACTTC CASSRGQGETQYF
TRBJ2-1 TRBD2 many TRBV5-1 TGCGCCAGCAGCTTATCTAGCGGGAACTACAATGAGCAGTTCTTC CASSLSSGNYNEQFF
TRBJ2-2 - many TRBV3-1 TGTGCCAGCAGCCAAGTCCCGAACACCGGGGAGCTGTTTTTT CASSQVPNTGELFF
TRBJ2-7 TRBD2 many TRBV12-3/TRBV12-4 TGTGCCAGCAGTTGGAGCGGGGGGCTCTCCTACGAGCAGTACTTC CASSWSGGLSYEQYF
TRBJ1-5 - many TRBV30 TGTGCCTGGAGCCAGTGGGCCGATCAGCCCCAGCATTTT CAWSQWADQPQHF
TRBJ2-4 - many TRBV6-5 TGTGCCACAACCTCGGATGGCAACATTCAGTACTTC CATTSDGNIQYF
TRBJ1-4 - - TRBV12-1 TGTGCCAGCAGTCTCTCCTCTAAGGGTGAAAAACTGTTTTTT CASSLSSKGEKLFF
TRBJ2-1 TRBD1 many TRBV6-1 TGTGCCAGCAGTTTCCCGAATTCCTCTCTAGGGGGCAGCTACAATGAGCAGTTCTTC CASSFPNSSLGGSYNEQFF
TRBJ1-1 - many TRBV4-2 TGTGCCAGCAGCCAAGGCGAGGGAAGGGGGTGGGACACTGAAGCTTTCTTT CASSQGEGRGWDTEAFF
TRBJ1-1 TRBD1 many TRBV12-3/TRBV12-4 TGTGCCAGCAGTTCCCGGACAGGGGGCACTGAAGCTTTCTTT CASSSRTGGTEAFF
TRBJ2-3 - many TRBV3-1 TGTGCCAGCAGCCATGGGGGGAAGGGGGATACGCAGTATTTT CASSHGGKGDTQYF
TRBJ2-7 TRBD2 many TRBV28 TGTGCCAGCAGAGAGACTAGCGGAATCTACGAGCAGTACTTC CASRETSGIYEQYF
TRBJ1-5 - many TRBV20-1 TGCAGTGCTAGGGGGGTGGGTCAGCCCCAGCATTTT CSARGVGQPQHF
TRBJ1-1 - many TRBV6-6 TGTGCCAGCAGCTACAAGCGGGCTGAAGCTTTCTTT CASSYKRAEAFF
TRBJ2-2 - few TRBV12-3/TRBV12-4 TGTGCCAGCAGTTTACAGCCAGGGGAGCTGTTTTTT CASSLQPGELFF
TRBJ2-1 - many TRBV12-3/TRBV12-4 TGTGCCAGCAGCCTGGTTCGGGCAAGCTCCTACAATGAGCAGTTCTTC CASSLVRASSYNEQFF
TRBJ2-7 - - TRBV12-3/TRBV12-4 TGTGCCAGCAGTTTACCGGATTCCTACGAGCAGTACTTC CASSLPDSYEQYF
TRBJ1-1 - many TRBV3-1 TGTGCCAGCAGCCCAAGACGGTACACTGAAGCTTTCTTT CASSPRRYTEAFF
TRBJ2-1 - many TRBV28 TGTGCCAGCAGTTTAATTAATCCGGGAGCCTACAATGAGCAGTTCTTC CASSLINPGAYNEQFF
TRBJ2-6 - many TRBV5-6 TGTGCCAGCACCCTCGTCCGGGCCTCTGGGGCCAACGTCCTGACTTTC CASTLVRASGANVLTF
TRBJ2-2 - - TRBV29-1 TGCAGCGTTGAAGAGATGCCGAACACCGGGGAGCTGTTTTTT CSVEEMPNTGELFF
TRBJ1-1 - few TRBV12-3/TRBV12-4 TGTGCCAGCAGCCCCGACACTACTGAAGCTTTCTTT CASSPDTTEAFF
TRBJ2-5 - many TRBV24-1 TGTGCCACCAGCGACACGCGGGGGCACCAAGAGACCCAGTACTTC CATSDTRGHQETQYF
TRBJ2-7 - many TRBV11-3 TGTGCCAGCAGGGCGACAGCCAACTCCTACGAGCAGTACTTC CASRATANSYEQYF
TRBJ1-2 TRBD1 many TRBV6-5 TGTGCCAGCAGTTACGGGCAGGGGGATGGCTACACCTTC CASSYGQGDGYTF
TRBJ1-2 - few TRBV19 TGTGCCAGTAGTACGAGGGACAATTACAACGACTATGGCTACACCTTC CASSTRDNYNDYGYTF
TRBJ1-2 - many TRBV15 TGTGCCACCAGCAGAGCGAGGTATGGCTACACCTTC CATSRARYGYTF
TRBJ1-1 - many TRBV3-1 TGTGCCAGCAGCCAACGTCCGGGAAACACTGAAGCTTTCTTT CASSQRPGNTEAFF
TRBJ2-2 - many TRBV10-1 TGCGCCAGCACAAGGGGGAACGGGGAGCTGTTTTTT CASTRGNGELFF
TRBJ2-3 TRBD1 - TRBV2 TGTGCCAGCAGTGGACAGGGGCTAGGAGATACGCAGTATTTT CASSGQGLGDTQYF
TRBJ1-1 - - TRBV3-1 TGTGCCAGCGGTGATTCTGAAGCTTTCTTT CASGDSEAFF
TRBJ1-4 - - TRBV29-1 TGCAGCGTTGTGGAGCCTGCAACTAATGAAAAACTGTTTTTT CSVVEPATNEKLFF
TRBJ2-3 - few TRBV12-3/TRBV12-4 TGTGCCAGCAGTTGGACTGCTGCTAGCACAGATACGCAGTATTTT CASSWTAASTDTQYF
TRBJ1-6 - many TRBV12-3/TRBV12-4 TGTGCCAGCAGTTTGTGGGACACCAATTCACCCCTCCACTTT CASSLWDTNSPLHF
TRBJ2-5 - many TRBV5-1 TGCGCCAGCAGCTTGGATGGCACCCAAGAGACCCAGTACTTC CASSLDGTQETQYF
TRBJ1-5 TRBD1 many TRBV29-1 TGCAGATCGACAGGGAAAGGTCAGCCCCAGCATTTT CRSTGKGQPQHF
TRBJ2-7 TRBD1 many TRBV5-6 TGTGCCAGCAGCTCGGTCATGGGGGACAGATTTCTTTCCTACGAGCAGTACTTC CASSSVMGDRFLSYEQYF
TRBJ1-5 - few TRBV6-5 TGTGCCATCCAGATCCGGATAGGCGATCAGCCCCAGCATTTT CAIQIRIGDQPQHF
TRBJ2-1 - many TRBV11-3 TGTGCCAGCAGCTTAGGCAGGGTCGGTGAGCAGTTCTTC CASSLGRVGEQFF
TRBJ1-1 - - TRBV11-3 TGTGCCAGCAGCTTAACCTTCTCTTCTGGAGAAGCTTTCTTT CASSLTFSSGEAFF
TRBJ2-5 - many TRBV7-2 TGTGCCAGCAGCTACGACAGCCAAGAGACCCAGTACTTC CASSYDSQETQYF
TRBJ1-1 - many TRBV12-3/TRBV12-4 TGTGCCAGCAGTTTTTTTGGGGCTTTCTTT CASSFFGAFF
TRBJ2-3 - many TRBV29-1 TGCAGCGTTGCAGGGGCCACAGATACGCAGTATTTT CSVAGATDTQYF
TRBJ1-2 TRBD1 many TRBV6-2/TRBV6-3 TGTGCCAGCAGTTACGGACAGGGGAGGTATGGCTACACCTTC CASSYGQGRYGYTF
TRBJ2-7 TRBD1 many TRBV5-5 TGTGCCAGCAGCTTACACAGGGGGTCCTACGAGCAGTACTTC CASSLHRGSYEQYF